These 32 T cell receptor beta chains were sequenced from one sample in a study of blood T cell repertoires in COVID-19. Profiling relied on immunoSEQ multiplex PCR, and the TCRdb table lists in-frame clones only, not all of them. The sample comprises 150,000 to 200,000 clones, about 85% of which are singletons, and about 0.95% rests with the top ten. Material: peripheral blood. Source of these receptors: a man aged 55 to 70 with COVID-19, enrolled during active disease.

CDR3 sequence (DNA): TGTGCCAGCAGCCATACTAGCGGCGATAGCTCCTACAATGAGCAGTTCTTC. Its protein is CASSHTSGDSSYNEQFF. The V gene is TRBV4-2, the J gene TRBJ2-1; 8 bases map to TRBD2. Losses at the gene ends were 3 bases for V and 0 bases for J; bases not matched to a gene: 7. Germline CDR1 reads LGHNA; CDR2 reads YNFKEQ. The CDR3 is 17 residues long.

The chain couples TRBV30 to TRBJ1-2; D unresolved. This CDR3 contains 13 residues. Germline assignment: CDR1 GTSNPN and CDR2 SVGIG (reference sequence). V gave up 2 bases and J gave up 5 bases, with 12 bases separating them. The CDR3 nucleotides are TGTGCCTGGAGTTACGCGGGCATATATGGCTACACCTTC. Translated: CAWSYAGIYGYTF.

The chain recombines TRBV5-1 with TRBJ1-1; D may be TRBD1 (5 bases). CDR3 size: 14 residues. Between the trimmed V and J ends, which lost 2 bases and 4 bases, there was a span of 12 bases. Germline V gives CDR1 SGHRS, CDR2 YFSETQ. The CDR3 loop reads CASSLDSGSTEAFF. The CDR3, as DNA: TGCGCCAGCAGCTTAGACAGCGGGAGCACTGAAGCTTTCTTT.

V is TRBV5-4 and J is TRBJ1-2; 9 nucleotides agree with TRBD1. The CDR3 runs to 14 residues. The trim removed 2 bases at V and 4 bases at J, leaving 3 bases unmatched. Germline CDR1 and CDR2: SGHNT and YYREEE (reference sequence). The CDR3 DNA reads as TGTGCCAGCAGCTTACAGGGGGCGGGCTATGGCTACACCTTC. Translation: CASSLQGAGYGYTF.

The chain joins TRBV19 to TRBJ1-5, with D hard to call. The germline V gene encodes CDR1 LNHDA and CDR2 SQIVND (reference sequence). The CDR3 is 15 amino acids. The V and J ends lost 4 bases and 0 bases respectively, with 10 bases between them. The CDR3, as DNA: TGTGCCAGTAGTAGACCCAGGAATAGCAATCAGCCCCAGCATTTT. Translating it yields CASSRPRNSNQPQHF.

The chain recombines TRBV7-9 with TRBJ1-3; D uncertain. V shed 5 bases and J shed 0 bases, with 11 bases lying between them. This CDR3 is 15 amino acids long. CDR1 and CDR2 from the germline V gene are SEHNR and FQNEAQ (reference sequence). The CDR3 DNA reads TGTGCCAGCAGCCCAAGAAGACACTCTGGAAACACCATATATTTT. This encodes CASSPRRHSGNTIYF.

V is TRBV18 and J is TRBJ2-7; 7 bases map to TRBD1. This CDR3 region has 13 residues. Germline CDR1 reads KGHSH; CDR2 reads LQKENI. V lost 4 bases to trimming and J lost 6 bases; unmatched junction nucleotides: 6. The CDR3 DNA sequence: TGTGCCAGCTCACTCAGGGGGTCGGCCGAGCAGTACTTC. Protein sequence: CASSLRGSAEQYF.

The chain carries TRBV15 and TRBJ2-2; D ambiguous. CDR1 and CDR2 (germline): LNHNV, YYDKDF (reference sequence). CDR3 size: 14 residues. Trimming removed 0 bases from V and 1 base from J, with 3 bases in between. CDR3: CATSRDGNTGELFF. DNA for the CDR3: TGTGCCACCAGCAGAGACGGGAACACCGGGGAGCTGTTTTTT.

The chain joins TRBV7-6 to TRBJ2-3; TRBD2 might be the D (5 bases). CDR3 length: 13 residues. The germline CDR1 and CDR2 sequences are SGHVS and FNYEAQ. The V end was cut by 5 bases, the J end by 5 bases, with 11 bases between. In DNA, the CDR3 is TGTGCCAGCAGCCCCAGAGGGAGAGATACGCAGTATTTT. It translates to CASSPRGRDTQYF.

The V and J genes are TRBV7-9 and TRBJ1-2; D unresolved. The germline V and J ends were trimmed by 4 bases and 1 base, with 10 bases remaining between them. The CDR3 sequence is 14 residues long. CDR1 SEHNR and CDR2 FQNEAQ come from the germline V gene (reference sequence). CDR3 sequence (DNA): TGTGCCAGCAGCTCCAGTCAGTTTAACTATGGCTACACCTTC. Encoded protein: CASSSSQFNYGYTF.

V usage is TRBV5-1 and J usage is TRBJ1-6; no firm D call. This CDR3 comprises 16 residues. V was pared by 2 bases and J by 0 bases, with 9 bases between. Germline loops: CDR1 SGHRS, CDR2 YFSETQ. For the CDR3, the DNA is TGCGCCAGCAGCTTTAACCAGATCTCCTATAATTCACCCCTCCACTTT. Its protein is CASSFNQISYNSPLHF.

The genes are TRBV6-5 and TRBJ2-1, with 7 positions matching TRBD2. With 11 bases clipped from V and 8 bases from J, the junction kept 6 bases outside the gene matches. Looked up from germline, CDR1 is MNHEY and CDR2 is SVGAGI. The CDR3 has 11 residues. For the CDR3, the DNA is TGTGCCGGCGGGAGAAGCGATGAGCAGTTCTTC. As protein: CAGGRSDEQFF.

The chain couples TRBV30 to TRBJ1-4; D uncertain. The CDR3 is 12 residues long. Trimming stripped 3 bases from V and 4 bases from J, with 6 bases between. Looked up from germline, CDR1 is GTSNPN and CDR2 is SVGIG (reference sequence). CDR3 sequence: CAWSFLNEKLFF. For the CDR3, the DNA is TGTGCCTGGAGCTTCCTTAATGAAAAACTGTTTTTT.

V gene TRBV29-1 combines with J gene TRBJ1-2; 8 nucleotides line up with TRBD1. V shed 4 bases, J shed 8 bases, and the junction held 6 bases outside the gene matches. The CDR3 sequence is 12 residues long. Germline-derived CDR1 and CDR2 are SQVTM and ANQGSEA. Here the CDR3 reads CSVAQGAVGYTF. In nucleotides, the CDR3 is TGCAGCGTTGCCCAGGGGGCCGTCGGCTACACCTTC. The entire variable domain, with the rest obtained from reference TRBV29-1 and TRBJ1-2, is as follows: SAVISQKPSRDICQRGTSLTIQCQVDSQVTMMFWYRQQPGQSLTLIATANQGSEATYESGFVIDKFPISRPNLTFSTLTVSNMSPEDSSIYLCSVAQGAVGYTFGSGTRLTVV.

This clone was detected only a few times. The chain links TRBV10-1 to TRBJ1-1; no clear D. CDR1 WNHNN and CDR2 SYGVQD come from the germline V gene (reference sequence). The CDR3 consists of 13 residues. V was trimmed by 3 bases and J by 3 bases, leaving 8 bases between them. The CDR3 DNA reads TGCGCCAGCAGTGAATCGGTTTACACTGAAGCTTTCTTT. The encoded protein is CASSESVYTEAFF.

This clone has just a few counts. V is TRBV27 and J is TRBJ1-2, with 10 positions matching TRBD1. Germline trimming cut 0 bases from V and 8 bases from J; bases unmatched to any gene: 9. CDR3 length: 16 residues. CDR1 and CDR2 (germline): MNHEY, SMNVEV (reference sequence). CDR3 DNA: TGTGCCAGCAGTTTATCGAGGGACAGGGGAGCGAGGGGCTACACCTTC. This codes for CASSLSRDRGARGYTF.

The CDR3 sequence is CASSPGTGVREQYF. As DNA, the CDR3 is TGTGCCAGCTCACCCGGGACAGGGGTAAGGGAGCAGTACTTC. The rearrangement links TRBV18 to TRBJ2-7; TRBD1 agrees at 10 bases. This CDR3 is built from 14 residues. In germline, CDR1 is KGHSH, CDR2 LQKENI. Trimming removed 3 bases from V and 7 bases from J; junction bases left unmatched: 6. The whole variable domain, remainder taken from reference TRBV18 and TRBJ2-7, is NAGVMQNPRHLVRRRGQEARLRCSPMKGHSHVYWYRQLPEEGLKFMVYLQKENIIDESGMPKERFSAEFPKEGPSILRIQQVVRGDSAAYFCASSPGTGVREQYFGPGTRLTVT.

Here the CDR3 DNA reads TGTGCCAGCAGTTACACGGCGGTCTCTGGGGCCAACGTCCTGACTTTC. Amino acids: CASSYTAVSGANVLTF. The chain joins TRBV6-5 to TRBJ2-6; no clear D gene. Per germline, CDR1 MNHEY and CDR2 SVGAGI. The length of the CDR3 is 16 residues. The V gene lost 2 bases and the J gene lost 0 bases, with 8 bases spanning the gap.

The chain carries TRBV5-5 and TRBJ1-2, with 7 bases lining up with TRBD1. The CDR3 contains 14 residues. From germline, CDR1 is SGHKS and CDR2 YYEKEE (reference sequence). The V segment lost 0 bases and the J segment 5 bases; nucleotides outside the gene matches: 4. CDR3 coding DNA: TGTGCCAGCAGCTTGGGTCAGGGGGTGTATGGCTACACCTTC. Encoded protein: CASSLGQGVYGYTF.

This chain links TRBV3-1 (or the pseudogene TRBV3-2) with TRBJ1-1; 8 nucleotides match TRBD1. This CDR3 is 12 amino acids long. Per the germline V gene, CDR1 is LGHDT and CDR2 is YNNKEL (reference sequence). J was trimmed by 9 bases and V by 3 bases; bases with no gene match: 3. The CDR3 protein is CASSQWTGKAFF. The CDR3 coding sequence is TGTGCCAGCAGCCAGTGGACAGGGAAAGCTTTCTTT.

This clone was counted a single time. V gene TRBV11-2 combines with J gene TRBJ2-7; tentatively, D is TRBD1 (6 bases). In germline, CDR1 is SGHAT, CDR2 FQNNGV. The CDR3 spans 13 residues. Trimming cost V 4 bases and J 2 bases, with 9 bases left between them. CDR3 loop: CASSSRQAYEQYF. The CDR3 nucleotides are TGTGCCAGCAGCTCTAGACAGGCCTACGAGCAGTACTTC.

V usage is TRBV19 and J usage is TRBJ1-2, with D tentatively TRBD1 (5 bases). This CDR3 is 12 amino acids long. V lost 7 bases, J lost 3 bases, and 9 bases lay in between. CDR1 and CDR2 from the germline V gene are LNHDA and SQIVND (reference sequence). The CDR3 DNA is TGTGCCAGTAAGCGGGGCGACTATGGCTACACCTTC. Translation: CASKRGDYGYTF.

This clone was detected only once. The chain carries TRBV18 and TRBJ2-7; D is unclear. Deletions cut 3 bases from V and 3 bases from J, with 6 bases between. Germline CDR1 KGHSH, CDR2 LQKENI. The CDR3 consists of 12 residues. The CDR3 DNA reads as TGTGCCAGCTCACCCCGAGACTACGAGCAGTACTTC. Its translation: CASSPRDYEQYF.

The chain recombines TRBV6-1 with TRBJ1-1; D unclear. The CDR3 consists of 14 residues. V lost 0 bases and J lost 7, with 12 bases in between. Per germline, CDR1 MNHNS and CDR2 SASEGT. The CDR3 loop reads CASSEAGSTFEAFF. The CDR3 coding sequence is TGTGCCAGCAGTGAAGCGGGCAGCACCTTTGAAGCTTTCTTT.

The V gene is TRBV6-2 or TRBV6-3, the J gene TRBJ2-1; 8 nucleotides align to TRBD1. The CDR3 is made up of 15 amino acids. Trimming removed 2 bases from V and 4 bases from J; junction bases left unmatched: 4. Per the germline V gene, CDR1 is MNHEY and CDR2 is SVGEGT. CDR3 residues: CASSYETGAYNEQFF. Written as DNA, the CDR3 is TGTGCCAGCAGTTACGAGACAGGGGCTTACAATGAGCAGTTCTTC.

This rearrangement joins TRBV30 to TRBJ1-2; TRBD1 aligns across 8 bases. The CDR3 has 13 amino acids. V gave up 4 bases and J gave up 3 bases; unmatched junction bases: 4. Germline CDR1 and CDR2: GTSNPN and SVGIG (reference sequence). This chain's CDR3 is CAWNTGGYYGYTF. For the CDR3, the DNA is TGTGCCTGGAATACAGGGGGTTACTATGGCTACACCTTC.

This sequence joins TRBV3-1 (or the pseudogene TRBV3-2) and TRBJ2-1, with 10 bases that match TRBD2. CDR1 and CDR2 from the germline V gene are LGHDT and YNNKEL (reference sequence). This CDR3 is built from 15 residues. After removal of 7 bases from V and 4 bases from J, the junction contained 7 bases not matched to a gene. The CDR3 sequence is CASTLLAGTYNEQFF. In nucleotides, the CDR3 is TGTGCCAGCACCTTACTAGCGGGAACTTACAATGAGCAGTTCTTC.

V is TRBV19 and J is TRBJ1-5; 9 nucleotides agree with TRBD1. Per the germline V gene, CDR1 is LNHDA and CDR2 is SQIVND (reference sequence). The CDR3 contains 20 residues. J was trimmed by 0 bases and V by 5 bases; bases with no gene match: 17. CDR3 region: CASSGPLIRTGADSNQPQHF. CDR3 nucleotide sequence: TGTGCCAGTAGTGGCCCTCTCATTAGGACAGGGGCTGATAGCAATCAGCCCCAGCATTTT.

The chain couples TRBV9 to TRBJ1-1; D is possibly TRBD1 (6 bases). The CDR3 contains 14 residues. Trimming removed 4 bases from V and 7 bases from J, with 17 bases in between. The germline gives CDR1 SGDLS, CDR2 YYNGEE. The DNA of the CDR3 is TGTGCCAGCAGCCCCCGGGGGGGGGCCCTTGAAGCTTTCTTT. Amino acids: CASSPRGGALEAFF. The full variable domain, its missing parts supplied by reference TRBV9 and TRBJ1-1, is DSGVTQTPKHLITATGQRVTLRCSPRSGDLSVYWYQQSLDQGLQFLIQYYNGEERAKGNILERFSAQQFPDLHSELNLSSLELGDSALYFCASSPRGGALEAFFGQGTRLTVV.

V gene TRBV7-2 combines with J gene TRBJ1-5, with 8 bases matching TRBD1. The germline gives CDR1 SGHTA, CDR2 FQGNSA. The J segment lost 5 bases and the V segment lost 2 bases, leaving 5 bases of the junction unmatched. The CDR3 is 15 residues long. The CDR3 DNA reads as TGTGCCAGCAGCTTAAGCGTCAGGGGGCATCAGCCCCAGCATTTT. Protein: CASSLSVRGHQPQHF.

This chain links TRBV7-2 with TRBJ2-7; D not resolved. In germline, CDR1 is SGHTA, CDR2 FQGNSA. Deletions cut 1 base from V and 0 bases from J, with 7 bases between. This CDR3 spans 14 amino acids. The CDR3 here is CASSLVFISYEQYF. CDR3 DNA: TGTGCCAGCAGCTTAGTGTTTATCTCCTACGAGCAGTACTTC.

The rearrangement joins TRBV3-1 (or the pseudogene TRBV3-2) to TRBJ2-1; tentative D call: TRBD2 (5 bases). This CDR3 has 13 residues. The V gene lost 6 bases and the J gene lost 9 bases, with 15 bases spanning the gap. CDR1 and CDR2 from the germline V gene are LGHDT and YNNKEL (reference sequence). CDR3 in amino acids: CASRGLASSEQFF. DNA for the CDR3: TGTGCCAGCAGGGGTCTAGCCTCTAGTGAGCAGTTCTTC.